Below, 28 T cell receptor beta chains from the same sample are listed, as sequenced in a study of blood T cell repertoires in COVID-19. Here immunoSEQ multiplex PCR was the method, and the copy in TCRdb shows in-frame clones only, minus some. The sample holds a few hundred thousand clones; approximately 90% are singletons and the top ten take around 0.8%. Material: peripheral blood. Source of these receptors: a man younger than 40 with acute or convalescent COVID-19.

V gene TRBV15 combines with J gene TRBJ2-1; 8 bases map to TRBD1. In germline, CDR1 is LNHNV, CDR2 YYDKDF (reference sequence). The V gene end was trimmed by 3 bases and the J gene end by 8 bases; junction bases not matched to a gene: 9. The CDR3 runs to 15 residues. The CDR3: CATSRGSGGGYEQFF. The CDR3 DNA follows: TGTGCCACCAGCAGGGGATCAGGGGGCGGATATGAGCAGTTCTTC. The variable domain in full, completed from reference TRBV15 and TRBJ2-1, reads DAMVIQNPRYQVTQFGKPVTLSCSQTLNHNVMYWYQQKSSQAPKLLFHYYDKDFNNEADTPDNFQSRRPNTSFCFLDIRSPGLGDTAMYLCATSRGSGGGYEQFFGPGTRLTVL.

In DNA form, the CDR3 reads TGCGCCAGCAGGAAGGGTTCCAGGGTCGTCTACGAGCAGTACTTC. Amino acids: CASRKGSRVVYEQYF. The J gene is TRBJ2-7, the V gene TRBV5-1, with D possibly being TRBD1 (5 bases). Trimming removed 5 bases at V and 3 bases at J, with 18 bases between. This CDR3 is 15 amino acids long. Germline-derived CDR1 and CDR2 are SGHRS and YFSETQ.

The table lists this clone with a few counts. The V and J genes are TRBV7-9 and TRBJ2-5; no definite D call. This CDR3 region has 15 residues. Germline CDR1 and CDR2: SEHNR and FQNEAQ (reference sequence). Trimming removed 0 bases from V and 1 base from J, with 9 bases in between. This CDR3 reads CASSLANGFQETQYF. CDR3 DNA sequence: TGTGCCAGCAGCTTAGCGAACGGTTTCCAAGAGACCCAGTACTTC.

The rearrangement uses TRBV12-3 or TRBV12-4 and TRBJ1-5; no clear D. Trimming cost V 2 bases and J 5 bases, with 4 bases left between them. The CDR3 has 12 residues. As DNA, the CDR3 is TGTGCCAGCAGTTTAAACTATCAGCCCCAGCATTTT. Its protein is CASSLNYQPQHF.

In its sample, this clone was seen once. The rearrangement links TRBV30 to TRBJ2-5; tentative D call: TRBD2 (6 bases). Germline values: CDR1 GTSNPN, CDR2 SVGIG (reference sequence). This CDR3 is built from 13 residues. V shed 2 bases and J shed 5 bases, with 12 bases lying between them. CDR3 in amino acids: CAWSRDSGETQYF. The CDR3 nucleotides are TGTGCCTGGAGTCGGGACTCCGGGGAGACCCAGTACTTC.

In this sample, this clone turned up once. The V and J genes are TRBV5-1 and TRBJ2-2; 9 bases line up with TRBD2. Germline trimming cut 2 bases from V and 2 bases from J; bases unmatched to any gene: 7. The CDR3 sequence is 17 residues long. The germline V gene has CDR1 SGHRS and CDR2 YFSETQ. CDR3 in DNA: TGCGCCAGCAGCTTCCCCCAGGGACTAGCTAACACCGGGGAGCTGTTTTTT. Its translation: CASSFPQGLANTGELFF.

The chain links TRBV10-1 to TRBJ1-1; the D is unclear. There are 15 residues in the CDR3. Between the trimmed V and J ends, which lost 4 bases and 0 bases, there was a span of 12 bases. Germline assignment: CDR1 WNHNN and CDR2 SYGVQD (reference sequence). For the CDR3, the DNA is TGCGCCAGCAGTGCGGAATACAGTATGAACACTGAAGCTTTCTTT. This translates into CASSAEYSMNTEAFF.

The rearrangement joins TRBV7-9 to TRBJ1-2, with a possible D match to TRBD1 (6 bases). Germline V gives CDR1 SEHNR, CDR2 FQNEAQ (reference sequence). The CDR3 is 13 amino acids. With 5 bases removed from V and 2 bases from J, the gap between germline ends came to 9 bases. In DNA, the CDR3 is TGTGCCAGCAGCCGGACAGAGAACTATGGCTACACCTTC. Its translation: CASSRTENYGYTF.

Only one count was recorded for this clone. This sequence joins TRBV2 and TRBJ1-2; D is unclear. The germline V gene encodes CDR1 SNHLY and CDR2 FYNNEI. Trimming cost V 8 bases and J 2 bases, with 6 bases left between them. The CDR3 is made up of 11 amino acids. CDR3 sequence reads: CASFENYGYTF. CDR3 nucleotides: TGTGCCAGCTTCGAGAACTATGGCTACACCTTC.

This chain connects TRBV2 to TRBJ1-3; D gene unclear. The CDR3 contains 15 residues. CDR1 SNHLY and CDR2 FYNNEI come from the germline V gene. Trimming shortened V by 8 bases and J by 0 bases, and 14 bases separated the two germline ends. CDR3 in DNA: TGTGCCAGCGGAAGGTCTAGTGCCTCTGGAAACACCATATATTTT. Translation gives CASGRSSASGNTIYF. Full variable domain (rest looked up from reference TRBV2 and TRBJ1-3): EPEVTQTPSHQVTQMGQEVILRCVPISNHLYFYWYRQILGQKVEFLVSFYNNEISEKSEIFDDQFSVERPDGSNFTLKIRSTKLEDSAMYFCASGRSSASGNTIYFGEGSWLTVV.

The chain uses TRBV27 and TRBJ2-6; 12 bases fit TRBD2. The germline V gene has CDR1 MNHEY and CDR2 SMNVEV (reference sequence). V lost 5 bases, J lost 4 bases, and 12 bases stayed unmatched. The CDR3 runs to 19 residues. Here the CDR3 DNA reads TGTGCCAGCAGTCAACGACTAGCGGGAGAACTGTGGGGGGCCAACGTCCTGACTTTC. Its protein is CASSQRLAGELWGANVLTF.

The chain couples TRBV19 to TRBJ1-1; 7 bases fit TRBD1. Germline trimming cut 3 bases from V and 7 bases from J; bases unmatched to any gene: 11. CDR3 length: 15 residues. Looked up from germline, CDR1 is LNHDA and CDR2 is SQIVND (reference sequence). The CDR3 region is CASSMASSGTVEAFF. The CDR3 nucleotides are TGTGCCAGTAGTATGGCGTCCTCAGGGACAGTTGAAGCTTTCTTT. The full variable domain, with the rest looked up from reference TRBV19 and TRBJ1-1, is DGGITQSPKYLFRKEGQNVTLSCEQNLNHDAMYWYRQDPGQGLRLIYYSQIVNDFQKGDIAEGYSVSREKKESFPLTVTSAQKNPTAFYLCASSMASSGTVEAFFGQGTRLTVV.

The chain employs TRBV6-4 and TRBJ2-1, with D perhaps matching TRBD1 (6 bases). The V end was cut by 6 bases, the J end by 7 bases, with 16 bases between. The CDR3 has 14 amino acids. The germline V gene encodes CDR1 MRHNA and CDR2 SNTAGT. CDR3 coding DNA: TGTGCCAGCAGGGGGGCAGTGGGGTCGAATGAGCAGTTCTTC. Translation gives CASRGAVGSNEQFF.

The chain is built from TRBV9 and TRBJ1-5; D is unclear. CDR3 length: 14 amino acids. Germline loops: CDR1 SGDLS, CDR2 YYNGEE. The ends were cut back, 7 bases at V and 2 bases at J, with 13 bases in the middle. The CDR3 reads CASSGGRRNQPQHF. As DNA, the CDR3 is TGTGCCAGCTCGGGTGGCCGGCGCAATCAGCCCCAGCATTTT.

This rearrangement joins TRBV27 to TRBJ2-7, with TRBD2 matching over 7 bases. This CDR3 spans 15 amino acids. V lost 0 bases, J lost 6 bases, and 8 bases stayed unmatched. From germline, CDR1 is MNHEY and CDR2 SMNVEV (reference sequence). The CDR3 reads CASSLSSGTLVEQYF. CDR3 coding DNA: TGTGCCAGCAGTTTATCAAGCGGGACTCTCGTCGAGCAGTACTTC.

The rearrangement links TRBV9 to TRBJ1-1, with 7 bases fitting TRBD1. The CDR3 loop spans 15 amino acids. Germline CDR1 SGDLS, CDR2 YYNGEE. Trimming removed 0 bases from V and 4 bases from J; junction bases left unmatched: 6. CDR3 nucleotide sequence: TGTGCCAGCAGCGTAGGACACAGGGGTGGCACTGAAGCTTTCTTT. Translation: CASSVGHRGGTEAFF.

The chain uses TRBV6-5 and TRBJ2-7; 9 bases are a match to TRBD1. Germline V gene lookup returns CDR1 MNHEY and CDR2 SVGAGI. With V trimmed by 6 bases and J by 5 bases, 8 bases remained unmatched. The CDR3 has 14 residues. The CDR3 loop is CASRPTGGKDEQYF. The CDR3 coding sequence is TGTGCCAGCAGGCCTACAGGGGGCAAGGACGAGCAGTACTTC.

The genes are TRBV5-1 and TRBJ1-3; no reliable D call. The CDR3 is 15 residues long. Between the trimmed V and J ends, which lost 4 bases and 2 bases, there was a span of 13 bases. The germline gives CDR1 SGHRS, CDR2 YFSETQ. CDR3 in amino acids: CASSPGGLAGNTIYF. DNA for the CDR3: TGCGCCAGCAGCCCTGGAGGGTTGGCTGGAAACACCATATATTTT.

This rearrangement joins TRBV5-4 to TRBJ1-4; 7 bases line up with TRBD1. The CDR3 is made up of 13 amino acids. The germline V gene encodes CDR1 SGHNT and CDR2 YYREEE (reference sequence). V gave up 3 bases and J gave up 8 bases; unmatched junction bases: 4. The CDR3 coding sequence is TGTGCCAGCAGCTCGACAGGGAAGGAAAAACTGTTTTTT. It specifies CASSSTGKEKLFF.

The sample holds a few counts of this clone. The chain recombines TRBV7-8 with TRBJ1-5; D remains ambiguous. V was clipped by 1 base and J by 0 bases, with 10 bases between them. Per germline, CDR1 SGHVS and CDR2 FQNEAQ. This CDR3 has 16 amino acids. The CDR3 DNA follows: TGTGCCAGCAGCTTAGTCTGGCAGAATAGCAATCAGCCCCAGCATTTT. This sequence encodes CASSLVWQNSNQPQHF.

This clone appeared once. The chain couples TRBV12-5 to TRBJ1-1, with 7 bases lining up with TRBD1. The trim removed 5 bases at V and 3 bases at J, leaving 0 bases unmatched. Germline CDR1 and CDR2: LGHNT and FRNRAP. The CDR3 extends over 12 amino acids. The CDR3 nucleotides read TGTGCTAGTGGTACAGGGGACACTGAAGCTTTCTTT. Amino acid sequence: CASGTGDTEAFF.

The chain uses TRBV11-2 and TRBJ2-7; D possibly corresponds to TRBD2 (5 bases). The length of the CDR3 is 14 residues. Germline V CDR1 and CDR2: SGHAT, FQNNGV. V was clipped by 2 bases and J by 6 bases, with 14 bases between them. CDR3 protein: CASSLRTPPGEQYF. For the CDR3, the DNA is TGTGCCAGCAGCTTAAGGACTCCCCCAGGCGAGCAGTACTTC.

The chain joins TRBV11-3 to TRBJ2-1; 9 bases map to TRBD1. The germline V gene has CDR1 SGHNT and CDR2 YENEEA. The CDR3 consists of 15 residues. The ends lost 5 bases at V and 8 bases at J; junction bases unmatched: 10. The CDR3 nucleotides read TGTGCCAGCAGCGTGGGACAGGGCGTGAGGGATGAGCAGTTCTTC. It translates to CASSVGQGVRDEQFF.

This chain uses TRBV27 with TRBJ1-2, with a tentative D call TRBD1 (5 bases). The CDR3 covers 12 residues. Germline CDR1 MNHEY, CDR2 SMNVEV (reference sequence). V lost 8 bases, J lost 4 bases, and 11 bases lay in between. The CDR3 DNA reads TGTGCCAGCCGGGACTATACCTATGGCTACACCTTC. This gives the protein CASRDYTYGYTF.

The genes are TRBV27 and TRBJ2-2; the match to TRBD2 covers 9 bases. The junction had 10 bases not matched to a gene; V was cut back by 5 bases and J by 6 bases. Germline V lookup: CDR1 MNHEY, CDR2 SMNVEV (reference sequence). This CDR3 spans 16 amino acids. CDR3: CASSTIAGALAGELFF. CDR3 DNA: TGTGCCAGCAGTACCATAGCGGGAGCCCTGGCCGGGGAGCTGTTTTTT.

This sequence joins TRBV7-2 and TRBJ2-1; D possibly corresponds to TRBD1 (6 bases). CDR1 is SGHTA, CDR2 FQGNSA, per germline. CDR3 length: 17 amino acids. Trimming removed 4 bases at V and 7 bases at J, with 23 bases between. The CDR3 DNA follows: TGTGCCAGCAGCTCCACGACAGGAACGGCCATATGGAATGAGCAGTTCTTC. Its translation: CASSSTTGTAIWNEQFF.

The J gene is TRBJ1-5, the V gene TRBV27; possibly TRBD1 for D (6 bases). Germline CDR1 is MNHEY and CDR2 is SMNVEV (reference sequence). The CDR3 spans 13 residues. V was trimmed by 10 bases and J by 9 bases, leaving 19 bases between them. Here the CDR3 DNA reads TGTGCCACAGGAAAACACAGGGTAGGGCCCCAGCATTTT. Its translation: CATGKHRVGPQHF.

V usage is TRBV25-1 and J usage is TRBJ2-3; 7 bases fit TRBD2. V lost 5 bases, J lost 3 bases, and 5 bases stayed unmatched. This CDR3 is 14 amino acids long. Germline CDR1 is MGHDK and CDR2 is SYGVNS. CDR3 region: CASSYGGGTDTQYF. CDR3 nucleotides: TGTGCCAGCAGTTATGGCGGGGGTACAGATACGCAGTATTTT. Combining the CDR3 with reference TRBV25-1 and TRBJ2-3 gives the whole variable domain EADIYQTPRYLVIGTGKKITLECSQTMGHDKMYWYQQDPGMELHLIHYSYGVNSTEKGDLSSESTVSRIRTEHFPLTLESARPSHTSQYLCASSYGGGTDTQYFGPGTRLTVL.